The subject of this entry is one TCR beta chain. Germline CDR1 reads SGHRS; CDR2 reads YFSETQ. CDR3 length: 13 amino acids. V shed 5 bases and J shed 3 bases, with 11 bases lying between them. Libraries were prepared by immunoSEQ multiplex PCR; TCRdb keeps only in-frame clonotypes and omits some of them. The sample lists about 300,000 clones; roughly 90% were seen once. The data were taken from a study of blood T cell repertoires in COVID-19. Overall study: Sites across the United States, Italy and Spain contributed samples from acute and convalescent COVID-19. From T cells, B-cell-depleted T cells, or PBMCs came the material, which was cDNA or gDNA.

Material for sequencing was peripheral blood. This clonotype was sampled from a man aged 18 to 29 who had recovered from COVID-19. The chain recombines TRBV5-1 with TRBJ2-5, with D possibly being TRBD2 (5 bases). This CDR3 is CASRKREKETQYF. CDR3 DNA: TGCGCCAGCAGGAAAAGGGAGAAAGAGACCCAGTACTTC.